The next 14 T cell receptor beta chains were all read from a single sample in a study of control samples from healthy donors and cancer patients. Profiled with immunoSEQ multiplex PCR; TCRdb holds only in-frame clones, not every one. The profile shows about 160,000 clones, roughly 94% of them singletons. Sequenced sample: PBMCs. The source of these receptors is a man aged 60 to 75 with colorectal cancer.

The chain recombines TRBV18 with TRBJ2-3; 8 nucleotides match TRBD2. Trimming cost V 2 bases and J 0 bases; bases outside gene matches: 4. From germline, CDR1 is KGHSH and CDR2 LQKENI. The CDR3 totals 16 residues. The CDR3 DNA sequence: TGTGCCAGCTCACCAAATAGCGGGGCTAGCACAGATACGCAGTATTTT. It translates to CASSPNSGASTDTQYF. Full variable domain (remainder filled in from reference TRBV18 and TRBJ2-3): NAGVMQNPRHLVRRRGQEARLRCSPMKGHSHVYWYRQLPEEGLKFMVYLQKENIIDESGMPKERFSAEFPKEGPSILRIQQVVRGDSAAYFCASSPNSGASTDTQYFGPGTRLTVL.

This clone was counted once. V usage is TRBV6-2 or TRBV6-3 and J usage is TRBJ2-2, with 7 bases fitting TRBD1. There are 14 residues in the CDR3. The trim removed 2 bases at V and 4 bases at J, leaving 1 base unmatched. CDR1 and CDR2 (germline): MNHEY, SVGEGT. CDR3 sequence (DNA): TGTGCCAGCAGTTACAACAGGGGCACCGGGGAGCTGTTTTTT. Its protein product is CASSYNRGTGELFF.

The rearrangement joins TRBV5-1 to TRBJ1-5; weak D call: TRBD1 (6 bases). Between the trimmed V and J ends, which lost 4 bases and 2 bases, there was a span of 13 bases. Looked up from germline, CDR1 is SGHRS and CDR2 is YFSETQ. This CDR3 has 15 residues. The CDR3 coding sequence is TGCGCCAGCAGCCCGGGACAAACGGGCAATCAGCCCCAGCATTTT. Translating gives CASSPGQTGNQPQHF.

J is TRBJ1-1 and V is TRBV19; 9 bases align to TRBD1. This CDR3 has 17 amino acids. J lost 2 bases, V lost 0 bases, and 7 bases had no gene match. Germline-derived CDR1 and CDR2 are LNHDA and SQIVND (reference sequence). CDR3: CASSIDVRDRANTEAFF. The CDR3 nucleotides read TGTGCCAGTAGTATAGACGTAAGGGACAGGGCCAACACTGAAGCTTTCTTT.

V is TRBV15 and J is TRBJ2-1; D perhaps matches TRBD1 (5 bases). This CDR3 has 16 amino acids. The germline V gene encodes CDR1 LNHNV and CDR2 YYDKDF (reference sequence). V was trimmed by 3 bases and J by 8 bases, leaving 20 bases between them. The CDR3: CATSSDRSLQGHEQFF. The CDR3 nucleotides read TGTGCCACCAGCAGCGACAGATCCCTACAAGGCCATGAGCAGTTCTTC.

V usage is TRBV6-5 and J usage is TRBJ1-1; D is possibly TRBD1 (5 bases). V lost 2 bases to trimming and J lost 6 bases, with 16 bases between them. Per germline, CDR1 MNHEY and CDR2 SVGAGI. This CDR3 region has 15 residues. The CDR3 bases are TGTGCCAGCAGTTACACCGGAGGGCTGGGGGCTGAAGCTTTCTTT. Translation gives CASSYTGGLGAEAFF.

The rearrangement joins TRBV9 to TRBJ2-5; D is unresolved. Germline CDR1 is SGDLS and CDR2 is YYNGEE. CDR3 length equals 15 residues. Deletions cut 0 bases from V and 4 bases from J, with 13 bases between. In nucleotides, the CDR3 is TGTGCCAGCAGCGTAGAGGGCTCACGGACAGAGACCCAGTACTTC. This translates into CASSVEGSRTETQYF.

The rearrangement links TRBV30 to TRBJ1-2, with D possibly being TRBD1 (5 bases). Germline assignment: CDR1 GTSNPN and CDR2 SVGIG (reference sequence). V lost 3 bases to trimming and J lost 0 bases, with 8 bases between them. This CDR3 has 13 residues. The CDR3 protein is CAWRLGPNYGYTF. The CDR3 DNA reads TGTGCCTGGAGGCTGGGACCTAACTATGGCTACACCTTC.

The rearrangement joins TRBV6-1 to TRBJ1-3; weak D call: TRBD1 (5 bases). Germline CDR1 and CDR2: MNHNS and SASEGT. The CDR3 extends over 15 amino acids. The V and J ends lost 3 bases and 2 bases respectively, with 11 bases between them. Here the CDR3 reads CASSDRRGAGNTIYF. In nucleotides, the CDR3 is TGTGCCAGCAGTGACCGCCGGGGGGCTGGAAACACCATATATTTT.

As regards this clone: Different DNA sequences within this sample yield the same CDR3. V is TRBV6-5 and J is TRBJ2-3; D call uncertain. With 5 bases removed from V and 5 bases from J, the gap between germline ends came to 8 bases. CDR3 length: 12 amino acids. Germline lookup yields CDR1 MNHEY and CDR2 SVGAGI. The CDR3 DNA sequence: TGTGCCAGCAGTCACAGTGGAGATACGCAGTATTTT. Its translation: CASSHSGDTQYF.

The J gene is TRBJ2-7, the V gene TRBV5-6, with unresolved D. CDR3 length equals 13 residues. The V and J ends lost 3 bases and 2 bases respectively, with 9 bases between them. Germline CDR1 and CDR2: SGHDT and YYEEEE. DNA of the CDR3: TGTGCCAGCAGCTCGACTTCTACCTACGAGCAGTACTTC. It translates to CASSSTSTYEQYF.

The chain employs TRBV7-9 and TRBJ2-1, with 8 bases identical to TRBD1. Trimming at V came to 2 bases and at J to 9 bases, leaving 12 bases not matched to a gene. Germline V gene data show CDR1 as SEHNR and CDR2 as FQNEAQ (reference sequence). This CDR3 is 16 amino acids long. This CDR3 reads CASSLIAGGPSGEQFF. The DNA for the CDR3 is TGTGCCAGCAGCTTAATTGCAGGGGGCCCCTCAGGTGAGCAGTTCTTC.

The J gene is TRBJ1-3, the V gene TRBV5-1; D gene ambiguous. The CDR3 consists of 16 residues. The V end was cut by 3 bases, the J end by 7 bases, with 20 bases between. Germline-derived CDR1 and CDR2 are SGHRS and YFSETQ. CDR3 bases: TGCGCCAGCAGCTCCAGGACCCCCCAGAAGGTTAACACCATATATTTT. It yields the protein CASSSRTPQKVNTIYF.

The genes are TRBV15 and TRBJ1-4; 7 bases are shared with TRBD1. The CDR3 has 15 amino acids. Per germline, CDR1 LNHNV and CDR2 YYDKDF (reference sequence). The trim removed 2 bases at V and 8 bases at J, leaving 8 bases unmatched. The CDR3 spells CATSRSTGYGEKLFF. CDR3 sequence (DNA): TGTGCCACCAGCAGATCGACAGGGTATGGGGAAAAACTGTTTTTT.